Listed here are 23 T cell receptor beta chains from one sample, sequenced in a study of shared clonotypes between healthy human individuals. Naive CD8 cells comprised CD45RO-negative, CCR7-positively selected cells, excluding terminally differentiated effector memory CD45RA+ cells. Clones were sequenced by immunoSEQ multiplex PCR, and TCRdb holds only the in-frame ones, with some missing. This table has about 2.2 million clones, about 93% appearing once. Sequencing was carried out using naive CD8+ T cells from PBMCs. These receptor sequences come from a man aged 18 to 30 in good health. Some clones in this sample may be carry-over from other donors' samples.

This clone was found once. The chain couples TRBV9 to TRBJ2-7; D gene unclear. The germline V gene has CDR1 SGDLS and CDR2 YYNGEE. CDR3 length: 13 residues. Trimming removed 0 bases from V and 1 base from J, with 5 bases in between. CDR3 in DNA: TGTGCCAGCAGCGTAGTGCGGTCCTACGAGCAGTACTTC. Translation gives CASSVVRSYEQYF.

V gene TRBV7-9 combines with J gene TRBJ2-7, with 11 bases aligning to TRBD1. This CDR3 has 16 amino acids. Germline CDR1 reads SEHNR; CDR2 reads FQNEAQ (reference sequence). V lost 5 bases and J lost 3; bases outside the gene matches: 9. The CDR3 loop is CASSDTSGTGGYEQYF. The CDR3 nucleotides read TGTGCCAGCAGCGACACTTCCGGGACAGGGGGCTACGAGCAGTACTTC. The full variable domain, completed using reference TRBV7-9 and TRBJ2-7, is DTGVSQNPRHKITKRGQNVTFRCDPISEHNRLYWYRQTLGQGPEFLTYFQNEAQLEKSRLLSDRFSAERPKGSFSTLEIQRTEQGDSAMYLCASSDTSGTGGYEQYFGPGTRLTVT.

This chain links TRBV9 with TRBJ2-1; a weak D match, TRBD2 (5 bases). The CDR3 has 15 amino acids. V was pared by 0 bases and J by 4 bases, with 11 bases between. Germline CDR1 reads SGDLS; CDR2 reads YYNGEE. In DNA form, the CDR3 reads TGTGCCAGCAGCGTAGAGAGGGCGCGATACAATGAGCAGTTCTTC. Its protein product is CASSVERARYNEQFF.

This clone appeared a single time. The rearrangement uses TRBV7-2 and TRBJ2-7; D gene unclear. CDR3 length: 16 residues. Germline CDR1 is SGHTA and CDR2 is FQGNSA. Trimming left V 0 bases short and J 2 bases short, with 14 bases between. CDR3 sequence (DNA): TGTGCCAGCAGCTTAGCCGCCACAACCGAAGCCTACGAGCAGTACTTC. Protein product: CASSLAATTEAYEQYF.

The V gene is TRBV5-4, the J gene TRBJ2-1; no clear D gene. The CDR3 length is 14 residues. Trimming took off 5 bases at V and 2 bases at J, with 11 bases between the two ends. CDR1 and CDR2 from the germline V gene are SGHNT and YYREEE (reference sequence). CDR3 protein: CASSFDKAYNEQFF. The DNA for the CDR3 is TGTGCCAGCAGTTTTGACAAGGCCTACAATGAGCAGTTCTTC.

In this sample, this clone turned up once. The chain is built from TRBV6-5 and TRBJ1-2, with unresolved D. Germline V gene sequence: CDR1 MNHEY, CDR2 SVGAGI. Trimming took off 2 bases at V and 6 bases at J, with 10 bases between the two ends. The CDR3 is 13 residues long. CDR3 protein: CASSYDTTDGYTF. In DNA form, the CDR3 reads TGTGCCAGCAGTTACGATACGACCGATGGCTACACCTTC.

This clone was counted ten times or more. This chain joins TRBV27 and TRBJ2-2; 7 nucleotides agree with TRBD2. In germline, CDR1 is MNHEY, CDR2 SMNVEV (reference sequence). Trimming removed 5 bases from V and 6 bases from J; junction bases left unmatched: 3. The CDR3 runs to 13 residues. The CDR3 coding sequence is TGTGCCAGCAGTATGACTAGCCCCGGGGAGCTGTTTTTT. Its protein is CASSMTSPGELFF.

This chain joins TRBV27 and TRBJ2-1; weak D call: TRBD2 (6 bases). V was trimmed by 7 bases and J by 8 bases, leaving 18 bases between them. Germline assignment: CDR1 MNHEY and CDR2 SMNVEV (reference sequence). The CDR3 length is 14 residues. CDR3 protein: CASKPGRDFDEQFF. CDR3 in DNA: TGTGCCAGCAAACCCGGGCGGGACTTCGATGAGCAGTTCTTC.

CDR3: CASSLDRTEQFF. CDR3 DNA: TGTGCCAGCAGCTTAGATCGGACCGAGCAGTTCTTC. This rearrangement joins TRBV7-9 to TRBJ2-1; no definite D call. The CDR3 contains 12 residues. Germline CDR1 is SEHNR and CDR2 is FQNEAQ (reference sequence). The V and J ends lost 1 base and 10 bases respectively, with 8 bases between them.

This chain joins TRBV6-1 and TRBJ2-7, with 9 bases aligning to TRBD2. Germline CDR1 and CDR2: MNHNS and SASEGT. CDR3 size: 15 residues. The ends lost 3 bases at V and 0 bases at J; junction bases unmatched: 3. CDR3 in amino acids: CASSETSGRSYEQYF. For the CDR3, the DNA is TGTGCCAGCAGTGAGACTAGCGGACGCTCCTACGAGCAGTACTTC.

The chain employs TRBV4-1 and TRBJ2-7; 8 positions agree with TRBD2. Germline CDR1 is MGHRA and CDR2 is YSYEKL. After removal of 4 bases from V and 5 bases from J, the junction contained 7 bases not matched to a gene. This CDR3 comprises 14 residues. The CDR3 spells CASSPRLAFHEQYF. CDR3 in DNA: TGCGCCAGCAGCCCGAGACTAGCGTTCCACGAGCAGTACTTC.

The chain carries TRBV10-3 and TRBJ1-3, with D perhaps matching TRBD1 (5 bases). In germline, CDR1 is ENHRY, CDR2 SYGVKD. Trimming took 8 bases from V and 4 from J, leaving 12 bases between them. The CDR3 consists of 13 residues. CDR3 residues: CAIGAGTGNTIYF. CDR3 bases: TGTGCCATCGGTGCAGGGACGGGAAACACCATATATTTT.

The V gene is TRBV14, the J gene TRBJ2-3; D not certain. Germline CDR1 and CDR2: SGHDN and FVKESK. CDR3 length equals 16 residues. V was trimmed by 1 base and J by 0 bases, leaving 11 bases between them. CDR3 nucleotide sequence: TGTGCCAGCAGCCAAGTCCAGCGAACTAGCACAGATACGCAGTATTTT. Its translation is CASSQVQRTSTDTQYF.

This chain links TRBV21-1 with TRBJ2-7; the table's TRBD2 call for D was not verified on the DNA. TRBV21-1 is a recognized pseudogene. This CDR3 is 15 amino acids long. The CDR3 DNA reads TGTGCCAGCAGCAAAGAGATGAGGCCCTACTACGAGCAGTACTTC. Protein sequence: CASSKEMRPYYEQYF.

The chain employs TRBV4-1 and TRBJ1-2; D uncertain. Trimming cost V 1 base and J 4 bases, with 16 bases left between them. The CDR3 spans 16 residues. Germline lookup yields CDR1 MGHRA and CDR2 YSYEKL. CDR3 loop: CASSQGTREAFYGYTF. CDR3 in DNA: TGCGCCAGCAGCCAAGGTACACGGGAAGCGTTCTATGGCTACACCTTC.

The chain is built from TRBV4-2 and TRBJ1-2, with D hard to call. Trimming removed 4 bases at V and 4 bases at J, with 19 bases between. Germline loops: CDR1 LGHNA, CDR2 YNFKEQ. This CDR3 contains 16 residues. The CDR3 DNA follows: TGTGCCAGCAGCCCAAGCGGTTTCTCCGCCACCTATGGCTACACCTTC. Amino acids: CASSPSGFSATYGYTF.

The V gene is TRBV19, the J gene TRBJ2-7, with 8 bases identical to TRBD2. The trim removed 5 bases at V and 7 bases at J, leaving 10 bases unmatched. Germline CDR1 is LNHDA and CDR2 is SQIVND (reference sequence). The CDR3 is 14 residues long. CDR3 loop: CASSLAGSIGEQYF. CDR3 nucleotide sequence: TGTGCCAGTAGTTTAGCGGGGTCTATTGGGGAGCAGTACTTC.

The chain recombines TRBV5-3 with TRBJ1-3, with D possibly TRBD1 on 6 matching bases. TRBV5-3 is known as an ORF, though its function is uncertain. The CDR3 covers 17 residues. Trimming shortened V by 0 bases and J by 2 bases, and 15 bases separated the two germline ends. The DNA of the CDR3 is TGTGCCAGAAGCTTGGCCGTGTCAGGGACAACTGGAAACACCATATATTTT. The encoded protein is CARSLAVSGTTGNTIYF.

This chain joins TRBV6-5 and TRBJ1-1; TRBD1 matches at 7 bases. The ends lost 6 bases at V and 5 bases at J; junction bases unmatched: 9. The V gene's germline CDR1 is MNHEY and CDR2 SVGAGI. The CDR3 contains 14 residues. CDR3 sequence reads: CASRSDRASTEAFF. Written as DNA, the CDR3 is TGTGCCAGCAGAAGCGACAGGGCTTCGACTGAAGCTTTCTTT.

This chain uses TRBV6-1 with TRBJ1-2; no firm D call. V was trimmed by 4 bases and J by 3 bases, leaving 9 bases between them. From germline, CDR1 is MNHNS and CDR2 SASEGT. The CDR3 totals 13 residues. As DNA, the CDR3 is TGTGCCAGCAGTGCAACAGTGTACTATGGCTACACCTTC. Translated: CASSATVYYGYTF.

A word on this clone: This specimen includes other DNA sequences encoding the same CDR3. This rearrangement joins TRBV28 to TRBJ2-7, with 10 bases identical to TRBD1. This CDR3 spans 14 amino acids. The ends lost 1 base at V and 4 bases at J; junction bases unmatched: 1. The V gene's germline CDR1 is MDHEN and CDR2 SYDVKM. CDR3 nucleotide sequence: TGTGCCAGCAGTTTATCGGGACAGGGGTACGAGCAGTACTTC. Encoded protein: CASSLSGQGYEQYF. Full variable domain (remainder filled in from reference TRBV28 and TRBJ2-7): DVKVTQSSRYLVKRTGEKVFLECVQDMDHENMFWYRQDPGLGLRLIYFSYDVKMKEKGDIPEGYSVSREKKERFSLILESASTNQTSMYLCASSLSGQGYEQYFGPGTRLTVT.

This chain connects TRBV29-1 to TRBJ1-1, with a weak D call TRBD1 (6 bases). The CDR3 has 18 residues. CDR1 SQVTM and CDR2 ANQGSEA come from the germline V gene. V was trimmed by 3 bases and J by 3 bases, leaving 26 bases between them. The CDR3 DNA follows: TGCAGCGTTGACCATTTCTCCCGGGCCCCAGAGGGGGACACTGAAGCTTTCTTT. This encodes CSVDHFSRAPEGDTEAFF. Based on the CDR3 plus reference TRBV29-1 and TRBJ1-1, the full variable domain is SAVISQKPSRDICQRGTSLTIQCQVDSQVTMMFWYRQQPGQSLTLIATANQGSEATYESGFVIDKFPISRPNLTFSTLTVSNMSPEDSSIYLCSVDHFSRAPEGDTEAFFGQGTRLTVV.

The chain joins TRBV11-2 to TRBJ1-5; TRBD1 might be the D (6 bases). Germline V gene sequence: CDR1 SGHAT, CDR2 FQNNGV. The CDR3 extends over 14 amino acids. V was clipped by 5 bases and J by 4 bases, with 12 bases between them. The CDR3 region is CASSPMDSNQPQHF. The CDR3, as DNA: TGTGCCAGCAGCCCCATGGACAGTAATCAGCCCCAGCATTTT.